This is a list of T cell receptor beta chains from one sample in a study of cytomegalovirus exposure and HLA in healthy donors. Repertoires were generated with immunoSEQ multiplex PCR, while TCRdb's copy carries only in-frame clones and drops some. This sample carries 90,000 to 130,000 clones, 55% to 65% of them seen once, and the ten largest clones take 2.2%. Sequenced: PBMCs. The receptor set was obtained from a woman aged 25 to 39 in good health and CMV-seronegative. The CDR3 runs from the conserved cysteine through the conserved F or W. The D gene is left open where the match is weak. Only part of the rows carry a size: once, few, many, or a class if the clone is expanded.

>TRBV13|few|TRBJ2-1|TRBD1
CASSPDRGSEQFF
TGTGCCAGCAGCCCGGACAGGGGAAGTGAGCAGTTCTTC
>TRBV28|NA|TRBJ2-5|NA
CASRSRVLETQYF
TGTGCCAGCAGATCCCGGGTGTTAGAGACCCAGTACTTC
>TRBV6-1|NA|TRBJ1-1|TRBD1
CASRAGGSNTEAFF
TGTGCCAGCAGGGCAGGGGGTTCGAACACTGAAGCTTTCTTT
>TRBV7-9|NA|TRBJ1-3|NA
CASSFRDTTHHSSGNTIYF
TGTGCCAGCAGCTTCCGGGACACGACTCACCATAGCTCTGGAAACACCATATATTTT
>TRBV13|few|TRBJ2-1|TRBD2
CASSLVLERLGTREQFF
TGTGCCAGCAGCTTAGTCCTAGAAAGATTAGGGACTAGAGAGCAGTTCTTC
>TRBV6-5|few|TRBJ2-6|NA
CASSPGWANVLTF
TGTGCCAGCAGTCCCGGTTGGGCCAACGTCCTGACTTTC
>TRBV28|NA|TRBJ2-7|TRBD1
CASSFHKGPHQGQASYEQYF
TGTGCCAGCAGTTTCCACAAAGGTCCACACCAGGGACAGGCGAGCTACGAGCAGTACTTC
>TRBV4-3|NA|TRBJ1-1|NA
CASSQAYQDTEAFF
TGCGCCAGCAGCCAAGCTTATCAGGACACTGAAGCTTTCTTT
>TRBV6-6|NA|TRBJ2-3|NA
CASSSNSQTDTQYF
TGTGCCAGCAGTTCGAACAGTCAAACAGATACGCAGTATTTT
>TRBV5-4|NA|TRBJ2-1|TRBD2
CASSLGLAGGNEQFF
TGTGCCAGCAGCTTGGGACTAGCGGGAGGCAATGAGCAGTTCTTC
>TRBV7-3|few|TRBJ1-1|TRBD1
CASSHGTGRGTEAFF
TGTGCCAGCAGCCACGGGACAGGGCGAGGAACTGAAGCTTTCTTT
>TRBV7-2|NA|TRBJ2-1|TRBD2
CASRTGTSLYNEQFF
TGTGCCAGCAGAACCGGGACTAGCCTTTACAATGAGCAGTTCTTC